A single sample is the source of the 19 T cell receptor beta chains below, sequenced in a study of T cell responses to AZD1222 COVID-19 vaccine. The table came from immunoSEQ multiplex PCR; TCRdb's copy has only in-frame clones and leaves some out. The table lists 100,000 or so clones, just over 85% of them singletons. The sample consisted of peripheral blood, taken 28 days after the second AZD1222 dose. Receptor source: an adult who received the AZD1222 COVID-19 vaccine.

The chain employs TRBV14 and TRBJ2-1; D is unclear. This CDR3 is 12 amino acids long. Germline assignment: CDR1 SGHDN and CDR2 FVKESK. Trimming took off 4 bases at V and 9 bases at J, with 10 bases between the two ends. CDR3 amino acids: CASSPSRGEQFF. The DNA of the CDR3 is TGTGCCAGCAGCCCAAGTCGTGGTGAGCAGTTCTTC.

The rearrangement uses TRBV10-1 and TRBJ1-1; D uncertain. V was cut by 7 bases and J by 2 bases, with 11 bases left in between. The CDR3 consists of 13 residues. Per the germline V gene, CDR1 is WNHNN and CDR2 is SYGVQD (reference sequence). The CDR3, as DNA: TGCGCCAGCACTCGGACCCACAACACTGAAGCTTTCTTT. It yields the protein CASTRTHNTEAFF.

The rearrangement uses TRBV5-6 and TRBJ2-7; D uncertain. Trimming shortened V by 4 bases and J by 7 bases, and 9 bases separated the two germline ends. Germline lookup yields CDR1 SGHDT and CDR2 YYEEEE. The CDR3 contains 11 residues. CDR3 coding DNA: TGTGCCAGCAGCCCCCGGCGGGAGCAGTACTTC. This codes for CASSPRREQYF.

V gene TRBV6-5 combines with J gene TRBJ1-4; no clear D. CDR1 is MNHEY and CDR2 is SVGAGI in the germline V gene. The V end was cut by 2 bases, the J end by 7 bases, with 5 bases between. There are 12 residues in the CDR3. CDR3 region: CASSYATEKLFF. CDR3 bases: TGTGCCAGCAGTTACGCGACTGAAAAACTGTTTTTT.

The J gene is TRBJ2-7, the V gene TRBV28; a weak D match, TRBD2 (7 bases). There are 15 residues in the CDR3. CDR1 is MDHEN and CDR2 is SYDVKM in the germline V gene. The V end was cut by 5 bases, the J end by 6 bases, with 20 bases between. CDR3 amino acids: CASSTLGGGGGEQYF. CDR3 bases: TGTGCCAGCAGTACATTGGGAGGGGGTGGTGGCGAGCAGTACTTC.

J is TRBJ1-2 and V is TRBV11-2, with 12 positions matching TRBD1. The V segment lost 4 bases and the J segment 4 bases; nucleotides outside the gene matches: 13. There are 18 residues in the CDR3. Germline CDR1 SGHAT, CDR2 FQNNGV. The CDR3 sequence: CASSSLRGQGAQVYGYTF. The CDR3 DNA follows: TGTGCCAGCAGCTCCCTGCGGGGACAGGGGGCGCAAGTCTATGGCTACACCTTC.

The rearrangement uses TRBV18 and TRBJ2-7, with D unresolved. The germline V gene has CDR1 KGHSH and CDR2 LQKENI. This CDR3 is 12 amino acids long. Trimming pared 3 bases from V and 5 bases from J, leaving 8 bases between. CDR3 protein: CASSPSSDEQYF. DNA for the CDR3: TGTGCCAGCTCACCCTCCAGCGACGAGCAGTACTTC.

The rearrangement uses TRBV11-3 and TRBJ2-1, with TRBD1 matching 7 bases. The junction had 7 bases not matched to a gene; V was cut back by 4 bases and J by 1 base. The CDR3 is 16 amino acids. The germline CDR1 and CDR2 sequences are SGHNT and YENEEA. CDR3: CASSYRTGGSYNEQFF. CDR3 sequence (DNA): TGTGCCAGCAGCTACCGGACAGGAGGATCCTACAATGAGCAGTTCTTC.

The genes are TRBV7-9 and TRBJ1-5; D ambiguous. The germline CDR1 and CDR2 sequences are SEHNR and FQNEAQ (reference sequence). V lost 7 bases and J 2 bases, leaving 18 bases between the germline ends. CDR3 length equals 16 residues. CDR3 sequence: CASNDRREGGNQPQHF. The CDR3 DNA reads as TGTGCCAGCAACGACCGCCGTGAGGGTGGCAATCAGCCCCAGCATTTT.

The J gene is TRBJ2-3, the V gene TRBV5-1; TRBD1 might be the D (5 bases). This CDR3 is built from 14 residues. V shed 7 bases and J shed 2 bases, with 14 bases lying between them. Per the germline V gene, CDR1 is SGHRS and CDR2 is YFSETQ. The CDR3 reads CASDTGHNTDTQYF. The CDR3 bases are TGCGCCAGCGACACCGGACACAACACAGATACGCAGTATTTT.

The chain combines TRBV3-1 (or the pseudogene TRBV3-2) with TRBJ1-2, with D tentatively TRBD1 (5 bases). The V end was cut by 3 bases, the J end by 5 bases, with 19 bases between. The germline gives CDR1 LGHDT, CDR2 YNNKEL (reference sequence). The CDR3 spans 16 residues. CDR3 residues: CASSHRGRGEWYGYTF. DNA for the CDR3: TGTGCCAGCAGCCATAGGGGAAGGGGAGAATGGTATGGCTACACCTTC.

This sequence joins TRBV6-5 and TRBJ2-7; possible D gene TRBD1, 5 bases. Germline V CDR1 and CDR2: MNHEY, SVGAGI. The CDR3 totals 14 residues. V lost 0 bases to trimming and J lost 2 bases, with 8 bases between them. The CDR3 nucleotides read TGTGCCAGCAGTTACTCCTCAGGGCCCTACGAGCAGTACTTC. Translating it yields CASSYSSGPYEQYF.

The CDR3 is CASSPRGQSTDTQYF. The DNA of the CDR3 is TGTGCCAGCTCACCCCGGGGACAGAGCACAGATACGCAGTATTTT. V is TRBV18 and J is TRBJ2-3, with 7 bases matching TRBD1. The CDR3 extends over 15 amino acids. The junction had 3 bases not matched to a gene; V was cut back by 3 bases and J by 0 bases. CDR1 and CDR2 from the germline V gene are KGHSH and LQKENI.

The chain's CDR3 is CAWTGQGTEAFF. DNA of the CDR3: TGTGCCTGGACCGGACAGGGCACTGAAGCTTTCTTT. The rearrangement uses TRBV30 and TRBJ1-1; 8 bases align to TRBD1. V was pared by 4 bases and J by 4 bases, with 2 bases of the junction left unmatched. Germline CDR1 GTSNPN, CDR2 SVGIG (reference sequence). The CDR3 is 12 residues long.

The rearrangement links TRBV28 to TRBJ2-1, with TRBD2 as a possible D gene (5 bases). The CDR3 sequence is 17 residues long. Trimming pared 4 bases from V and 0 bases from J, leaving 16 bases between. The germline V gene has CDR1 MDHEN and CDR2 SYDVKM. The CDR3 reads CASSSIVRGSSYNEQFF. The CDR3 DNA reads as TGTGCCAGCAGTTCCATCGTCCGGGGATCCTCCTACAATGAGCAGTTCTTC.

The CDR3 DNA reads as TGTGCCAGCAGCTCGTCCTTCGGGACCTACGAGCAGTACTTC. Its protein product is CASSSSFGTYEQYF. This chain joins TRBV7-9 and TRBJ2-7; D may be TRBD2 (5 bases). In germline, CDR1 is SEHNR, CDR2 FQNEAQ (reference sequence). The CDR3 loop spans 14 amino acids. The ends were cut back, 4 bases at V and 2 bases at J, with 12 bases in the middle.

In nucleotides, the CDR3 is TGTGCCTGGAGTGTGGGATCGGAGGCTTTCTTT. Its protein product is CAWSVGSEAFF. The chain employs TRBV30 and TRBJ1-1; unclear D gene. This CDR3 contains 11 residues. Per germline, CDR1 GTSNPN and CDR2 SVGIG (reference sequence). Trimming removed 0 bases from V and 11 bases from J, with 10 bases in between. Full variable domain (outside the CDR3, taken from reference TRBV30 and TRBJ1-1): SQTIHQWPATLVQPVGSPLSLECTVEGTSNPNLYWYRQAAGRGLQLLFYSVGIGQISSEVPQNLSASRPQDRQFILSSKKLLLSDSGFYLCAWSVGSEAFFGQGTRLTVV.

This chain links TRBV7-8 with TRBJ2-7; no clear D gene. Per the germline V gene, CDR1 is SGHVS and CDR2 is FQNEAQ. The CDR3 runs to 12 residues. Trimming removed 1 base at V and 5 bases at J, with 6 bases between. DNA of the CDR3: TGTGCCAGCAGCTTAGTTACAGACGAGCAGTACTTC. Translation: CASSLVTDEQYF. Drawing the rest from reference TRBV7-8 and TRBJ2-7, the complete variable domain is GAGVSQSPRYKVAKRGQDVALRCDPISGHVSLFWYQQALGQGPEFLTYFQNEAQLDKSGLPSDRFFAERPEGSVSTLKIQRTQQEDSAVYLCASSLVTDEQYFGPGTRLTVT.

The genes are TRBV24-1 and TRBJ2-3; TRBD2 agrees at 9 bases. The V gene's germline CDR1 is KGHDR and CDR2 SFDVKD. Germline trimming cut 4 bases from V and 4 bases from J; bases unmatched to any gene: 8. This CDR3 comprises 16 residues. CDR3 DNA sequence: TGTGCCACCAGTGAAGGCGGGAGGGCCGGGGCAGATACGCAGTATTTT. Translation gives CATSEGGRAGADTQYF.